This TCR beta chain was recorded in a study of T cell repertoires in cytomegalovirus infection. Study context: Matching HLA type, along with CMV infection, was indicated by public TCR beta signatures. Study-wide findings and caveats: CMV carriers with the relevant HLA were identified by cumulative public TCR beta family frequency. It was HLA-C-restricted CMV-specific TCR beta clonotypes that dominated the response ex vivo.

TCRdb reprocessed the reads with MiXCR, giving one entry per CDR3 protein. The profile shows approximately 200,000 distinct CDR3 sequences, approximately 30% of them singletons. The length of the CDR3 is 15 residues. Trimming pared 0 bases from V and 4 bases from J, leaving 10 bases between. CDR1 and CDR2 from the germline V gene are SGHTA and FQGNSA. This clonotype was observed at least ten times. The target antigen is unknown. This TCR came from a human donor in good health (CMV status not recorded). Some clones in this sample may be carry-over from other donors' samples. The specimen sequenced was PBMCs. The rearrangement joins TRBV7-2 to TRBJ2-1; D not certain. The CDR3 DNA reads TGTGCCAGCAGCTTAGCAGCGTCGGCTTACAATGAGCAGTTCTTC. Amino acid sequence: CASSLAASAYNEQFF.